Included here is one TCR beta chain sequence, with context. This CDR3 region has 14 residues. V shed 8 bases and J 7 bases; nucleotides not matched to a gene: 12. Germline V gene lookup returns CDR1 SGHTS and CDR2 YDEGEE. This specimen belongs to a study of control samples from healthy donors and cancer patients. Profiling relied on immunoSEQ multiplex PCR, and the TCRdb table lists in-frame clones only, not all of them. The table shows about 150,000 clones, with about 90% occurring only once. The sample comprised blood. This TCR derives from a young man in good health. The J gene is TRBJ1-2, the V gene TRBV5-8, with 9 bases that match TRBD1. This chain's CDR3 is CARNHQDRGGGYTF. CDR3 nucleotide sequence: TGTGCCAGAAACCACCAAGACAGGGGGGGTGGCTACACCTTC.